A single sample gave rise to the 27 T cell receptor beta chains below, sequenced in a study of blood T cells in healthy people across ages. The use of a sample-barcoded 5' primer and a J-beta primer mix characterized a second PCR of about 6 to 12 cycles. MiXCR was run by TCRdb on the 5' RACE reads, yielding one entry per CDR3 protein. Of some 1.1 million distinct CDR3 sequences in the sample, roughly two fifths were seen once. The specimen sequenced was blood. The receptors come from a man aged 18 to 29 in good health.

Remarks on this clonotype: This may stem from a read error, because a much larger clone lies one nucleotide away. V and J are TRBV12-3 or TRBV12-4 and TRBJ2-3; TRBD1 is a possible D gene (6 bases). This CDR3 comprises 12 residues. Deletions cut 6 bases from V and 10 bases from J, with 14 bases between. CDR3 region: CASSTGSDAQYF. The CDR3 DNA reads TGTGCCAGCAGCACAGGGAGCGATGCGCAGTATTTT.

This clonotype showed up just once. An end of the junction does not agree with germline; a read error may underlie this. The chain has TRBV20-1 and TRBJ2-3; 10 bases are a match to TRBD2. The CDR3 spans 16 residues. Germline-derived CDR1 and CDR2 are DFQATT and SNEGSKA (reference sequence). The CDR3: CSAQLRTSGGTDTQYF. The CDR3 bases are TGCAGTGCTCAGCTCCGGACTAGCGGAGGCACAGATACGCAGTACTTT.

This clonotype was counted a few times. CDR3 loop: CASSLGQTISTDTQYF. The DNA for the CDR3 is TGCGCCAGCAGCTTGGGACAGACAATCAGCACAGATACGCAGTATTTT. This sequence joins TRBV5-1 and TRBJ2-3; perhaps TRBD1 as D (5 bases). The CDR3 is made up of 16 amino acids. The V end was cut by 0 bases, the J end by 0 bases, with 11 bases between. From germline, CDR1 is SGHRS and CDR2 YFSETQ.

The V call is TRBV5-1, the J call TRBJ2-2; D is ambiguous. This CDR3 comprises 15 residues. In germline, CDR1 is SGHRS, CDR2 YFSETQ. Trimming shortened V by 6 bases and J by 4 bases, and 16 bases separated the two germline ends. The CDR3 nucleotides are TGCGCCAGCACTCGGACGGGTTTGAGCACCGGGGAGCTGTTTTTT. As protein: CASTRTGLSTGELFF.

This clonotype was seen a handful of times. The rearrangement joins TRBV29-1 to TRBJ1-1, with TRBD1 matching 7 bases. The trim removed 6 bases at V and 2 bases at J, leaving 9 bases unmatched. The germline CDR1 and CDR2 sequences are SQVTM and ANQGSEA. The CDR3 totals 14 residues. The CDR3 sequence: CSVLGGRGNTEAFF. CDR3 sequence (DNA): TGCAGCGTCCTAGGGGGCAGGGGCAACACTGAAGCTTTCTTT. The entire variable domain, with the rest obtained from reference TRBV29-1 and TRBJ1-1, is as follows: SAVISQKPSRDICQRGTSLTIQCQVDSQVTMMFWYRQQPGQSLTLIATANQGSEATYESGFVIDKFPISRPNLTFSTLTVSNMSPEDSSIYLCSVLGGRGNTEAFFGQGTRLTVV.

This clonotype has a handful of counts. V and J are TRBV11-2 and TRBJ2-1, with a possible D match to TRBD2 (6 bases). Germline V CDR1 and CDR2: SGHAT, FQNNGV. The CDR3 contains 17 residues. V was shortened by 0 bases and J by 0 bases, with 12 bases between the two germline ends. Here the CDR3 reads CASSLDPGLSSYNEQFF. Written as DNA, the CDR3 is TGTGCCAGCAGCTTAGATCCGGGACTGAGCTCCTACAATGAGCAGTTCTTC.

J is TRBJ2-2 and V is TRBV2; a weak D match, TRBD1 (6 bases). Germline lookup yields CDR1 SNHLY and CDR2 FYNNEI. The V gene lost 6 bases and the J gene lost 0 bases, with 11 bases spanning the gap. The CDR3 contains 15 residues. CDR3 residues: CASRETGTNTGELFF. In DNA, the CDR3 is TGTGCCAGCAGGGAGACAGGCACGAACACCGGGGAGCTGTTTTTT. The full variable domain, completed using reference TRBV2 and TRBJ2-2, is EPEVTQTPSHQVTQMGQEVILRCVPISNHLYFYWYRQILGQKVEFLVSFYNNEISEKSEIFDDQFSVERPDGSNFTLKIRSTKLEDSAMYFCASRETGTNTGELFFGEGSRLTVL.

For the CDR3, the DNA is TGTGCCAGCAGCTTAGCGCAGGGGGCGTTTTATGGCTACACCTTC. Translating gives CASSLAQGAFYGYTF. The chain recombines TRBV7-2 with TRBJ1-2; 8 nucleotides line up with TRBD1. V shed 0 bases and J 5 bases; nucleotides not matched to a gene: 5. CDR3 size: 15 residues. Germline V gives CDR1 SGHTA, CDR2 FQGNSA.

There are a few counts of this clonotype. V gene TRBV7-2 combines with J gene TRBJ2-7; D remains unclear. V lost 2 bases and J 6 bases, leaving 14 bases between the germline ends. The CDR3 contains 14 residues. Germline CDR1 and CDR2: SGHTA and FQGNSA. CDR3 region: CASSLSTVHTEQYF. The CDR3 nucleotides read TGTGCCAGCAGCTTATCTACAGTACATACCGAGCAGTACTTC.

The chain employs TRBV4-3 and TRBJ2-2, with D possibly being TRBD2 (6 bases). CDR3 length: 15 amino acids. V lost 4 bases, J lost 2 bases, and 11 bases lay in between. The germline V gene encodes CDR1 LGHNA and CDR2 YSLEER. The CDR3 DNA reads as TGCGCCAGCAGCCGTGAGCGGGTTAACACCGGGGAGCTGTTTTTT. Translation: CASSRERVNTGELFF.

CDR3 DNA: TGTGCCAGCAGTTACTCAGGGGGCATTGAAGCTTTCTTT. Translated, it gives CASSYSGGIEAFF. The chain has TRBV6-5 and TRBJ1-1; 7 bases align to TRBD1. V shed 0 bases, J shed 7 bases, and the junction held 2 bases outside the gene matches. Per the germline V gene, CDR1 is MNHEY and CDR2 is SVGAGI. CDR3 length: 13 residues.

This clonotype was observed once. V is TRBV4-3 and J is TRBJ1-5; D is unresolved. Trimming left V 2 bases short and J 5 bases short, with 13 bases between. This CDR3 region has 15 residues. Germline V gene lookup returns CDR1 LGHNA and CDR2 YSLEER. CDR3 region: CASSQSLSADQPQHF. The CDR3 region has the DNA TGCGCCAGCAGCCAAAGTCTGTCCGCCGATCAGCCCCAGCATTTT.

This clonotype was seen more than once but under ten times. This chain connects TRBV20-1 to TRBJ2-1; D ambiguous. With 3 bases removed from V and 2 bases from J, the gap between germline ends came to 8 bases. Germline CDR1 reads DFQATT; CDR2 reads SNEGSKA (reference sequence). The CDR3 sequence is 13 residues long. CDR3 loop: CSASRPTYNEQFF. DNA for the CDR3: TGCAGTGCTAGTAGGCCCACCTACAATGAGCAGTTCTTC.

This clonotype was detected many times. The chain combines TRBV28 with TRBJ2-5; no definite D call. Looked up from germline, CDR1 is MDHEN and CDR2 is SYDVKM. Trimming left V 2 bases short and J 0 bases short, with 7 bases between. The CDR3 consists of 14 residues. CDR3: CASSLLQYQETQYF. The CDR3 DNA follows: TGTGCCAGCAGTTTACTCCAGTACCAAGAGACCCAGTACTTC.

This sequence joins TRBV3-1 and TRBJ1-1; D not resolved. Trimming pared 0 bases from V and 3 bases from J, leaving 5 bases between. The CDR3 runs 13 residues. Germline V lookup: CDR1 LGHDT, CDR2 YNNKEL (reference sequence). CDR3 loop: CASSQDGHTEAFF. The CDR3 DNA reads TGTGCCAGCAGCCAAGATGGCCACACTGAAGCTTTCTTT.

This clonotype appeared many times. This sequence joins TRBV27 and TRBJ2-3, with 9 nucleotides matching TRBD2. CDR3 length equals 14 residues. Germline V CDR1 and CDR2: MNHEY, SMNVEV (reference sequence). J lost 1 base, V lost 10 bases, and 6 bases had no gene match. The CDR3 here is CATGGLARTDTQYF. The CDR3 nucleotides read TGTGCCACCGGGGGACTAGCTCGCACAGATACGCAGTATTTT.

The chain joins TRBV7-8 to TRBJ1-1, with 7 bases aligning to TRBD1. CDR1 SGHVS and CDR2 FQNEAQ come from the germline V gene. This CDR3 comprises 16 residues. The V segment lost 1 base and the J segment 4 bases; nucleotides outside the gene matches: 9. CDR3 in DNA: TGTGCCAGCAGCTTAGTAGCCGGGACAGCCCTCACTGAAGCTTTCTTT. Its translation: CASSLVAGTALTEAFF.

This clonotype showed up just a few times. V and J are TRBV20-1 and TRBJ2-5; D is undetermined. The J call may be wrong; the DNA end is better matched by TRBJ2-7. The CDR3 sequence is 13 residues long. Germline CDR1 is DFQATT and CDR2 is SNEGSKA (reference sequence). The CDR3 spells CSASPGTGYEQYF. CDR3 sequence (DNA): TGCAGTGCTAGCCCTGGAACCGGCTACGAGCAGTACTTC.

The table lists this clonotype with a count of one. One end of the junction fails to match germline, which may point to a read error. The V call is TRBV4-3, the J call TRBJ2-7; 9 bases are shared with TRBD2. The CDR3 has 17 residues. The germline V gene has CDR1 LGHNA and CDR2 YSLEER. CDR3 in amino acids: CASSQDPPRGGRNEQYF. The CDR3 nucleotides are TGCGCCAGCAGTCAAGATCCGCCGCGGGGGGGGAGGAATGAGCAGTACTTC.

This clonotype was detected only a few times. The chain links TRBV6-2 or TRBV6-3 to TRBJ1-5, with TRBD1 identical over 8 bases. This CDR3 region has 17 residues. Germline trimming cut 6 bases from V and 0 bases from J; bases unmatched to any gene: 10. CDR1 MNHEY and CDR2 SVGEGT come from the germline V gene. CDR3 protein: CASRPGQATYSNQPQHF. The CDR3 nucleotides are TGTGCCAGCAGACCGGGACAGGCAACTTATAGCAATCAGCCCCAGCATTTT.

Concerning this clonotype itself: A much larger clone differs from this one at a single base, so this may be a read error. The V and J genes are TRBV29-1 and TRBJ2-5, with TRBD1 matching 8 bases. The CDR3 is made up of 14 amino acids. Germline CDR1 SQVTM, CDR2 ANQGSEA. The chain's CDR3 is CSVVDRVGQEAQYF. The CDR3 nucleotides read TGCAGCGTAGTGGACAGGGTGGGACAAGAGGCCCAGTACTTC.

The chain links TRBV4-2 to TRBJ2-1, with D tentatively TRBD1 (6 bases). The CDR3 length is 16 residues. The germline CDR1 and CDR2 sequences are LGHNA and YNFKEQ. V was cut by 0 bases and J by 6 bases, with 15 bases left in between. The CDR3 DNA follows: TGTGCCAGCAGCCAAGATACGGGATTACAGGGCAATGAGCAGTTCTTC. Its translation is CASSQDTGLQGNEQFF.

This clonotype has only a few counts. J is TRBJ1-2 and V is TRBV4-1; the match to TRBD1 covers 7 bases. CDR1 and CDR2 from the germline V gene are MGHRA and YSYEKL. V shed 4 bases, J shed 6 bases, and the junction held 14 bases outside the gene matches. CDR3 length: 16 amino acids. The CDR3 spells CASSPGQNTLPDGYTF. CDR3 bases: TGCGCCAGCAGCCCGGGACAGAACACCCTACCGGATGGCTACACCTTC.

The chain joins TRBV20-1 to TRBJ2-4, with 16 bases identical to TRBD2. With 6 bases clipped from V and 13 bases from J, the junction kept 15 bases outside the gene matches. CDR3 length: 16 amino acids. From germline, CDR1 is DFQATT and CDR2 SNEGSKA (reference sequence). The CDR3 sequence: CSAGTSGGDTYNEQYF. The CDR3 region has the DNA TGCAGTGCCGGGACTAGCGGGGGGGACACTTACAATGAGCAGTACTTC.

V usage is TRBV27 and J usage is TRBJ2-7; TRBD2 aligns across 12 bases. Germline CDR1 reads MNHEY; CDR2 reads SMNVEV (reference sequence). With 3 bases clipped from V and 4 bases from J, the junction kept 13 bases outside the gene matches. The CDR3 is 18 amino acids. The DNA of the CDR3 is TGTGCCAGCAGTTTCGGCGTGACTAGCGGGGGCCAACCATACGAGCAGTACTTC. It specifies CASSFGVTSGGQPYEQYF.

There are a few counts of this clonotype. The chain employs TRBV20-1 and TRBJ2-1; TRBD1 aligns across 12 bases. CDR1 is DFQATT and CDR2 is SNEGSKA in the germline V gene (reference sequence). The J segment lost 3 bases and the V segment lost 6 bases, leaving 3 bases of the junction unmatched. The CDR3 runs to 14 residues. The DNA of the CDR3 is TGCAGTGCAAGGGACAGGGGGCACTACAATGAGCAGTTCTTC. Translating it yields CSARDRGHYNEQFF.

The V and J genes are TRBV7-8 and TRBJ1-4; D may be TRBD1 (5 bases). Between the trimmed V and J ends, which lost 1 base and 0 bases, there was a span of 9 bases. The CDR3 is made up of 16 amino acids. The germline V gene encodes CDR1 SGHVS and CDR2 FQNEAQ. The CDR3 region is CASSLGGVPTNEKLFF. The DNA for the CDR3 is TGTGCCAGCAGCTTAGGGGGGGTCCCAACTAATGAAAAACTGTTTTTT.